These 9 T cell receptor beta chains were sequenced from one sample in a study of blood T cell repertoires in COVID-19. Measured with immunoSEQ multiplex PCR; TCRdb has only the in-frame clones, and not every one. Of more than 250,000 clones listed, 70% to 90% were seen once; the top ten hold around 3.6%. What was sequenced was peripheral blood. The source of these receptors is a man aged 18 to 30 with active or convalescent COVID-19.

CDR3 amino acids: CASSPLDRAYEQYF. The CDR3 nucleotides are TGTGCCAGCTCACCACTGGACAGGGCTTACGAGCAGTACTTC. This chain joins TRBV18 and TRBJ2-7, with 8 bases that match TRBD1. The ends lost 1 base at V and 4 bases at J; junction bases unmatched: 3. Germline loops: CDR1 KGHSH, CDR2 LQKENI. The CDR3 loop spans 14 amino acids.

The chain uses TRBV27 and TRBJ2-1; 7 bases align to TRBD2. V lost 6 bases and J lost 8; bases outside the gene matches: 10. Germline V gene lookup returns CDR1 MNHEY and CDR2 SMNVEV (reference sequence). This CDR3 contains 14 residues. CDR3 amino acids: CASSTWGGDDEQFF. The CDR3 DNA reads TGTGCCAGCAGCACCTGGGGAGGGGACGATGAGCAGTTCTTC.

The chain combines TRBV6-6 with TRBJ2-7; 10 bases are shared with TRBD2. The CDR3 covers 16 residues. V gave up 9 bases and J gave up 1 base; unmatched junction bases: 12. Germline lookup yields CDR1 MNHNY and CDR2 SVGAGI (reference sequence). This CDR3 is CASLGVAGGLSYEQYF. CDR3 DNA: TGTGCCAGTTTGGGGGTAGCGGGAGGTCTATCCTACGAGCAGTACTTC.

Turning to this clone: Other nucleotide sequences from this sample produce the same CDR3. The rearrangement uses TRBV27 and TRBJ2-7; tentatively, D is TRBD1 (6 bases). Deletions cut 5 bases from V and 2 bases from J, with 10 bases between. CDR1 MNHEY and CDR2 SMNVEV come from the germline V gene (reference sequence). The CDR3 spans 13 residues. As DNA, the CDR3 is TGTGCCAGCAGTCCGGGACACACCTACGAGCAGTACTTC. This codes for CASSPGHTYEQYF.

This clone was seen once. The rearrangement links TRBV7-8 to TRBJ1-5, with D unresolved. Per germline, CDR1 SGHVS and CDR2 FQNEAQ. Trimming left V 5 bases short and J 4 bases short, with 9 bases between. CDR3 length: 13 amino acids. For the CDR3, the DNA is TGTGCCAGCAGCGCATACAGTAATCAGCCCCAGCATTTT. This translates into CASSAYSNQPQHF. The entire variable domain, with the rest obtained from reference TRBV7-8 and TRBJ1-5, is as follows: GAGVSQSPRYKVAKRGQDVALRCDPISGHVSLFWYQQALGQGPEFLTYFQNEAQLDKSGLPSDRFFAERPEGSVSTLKIQRTQQEDSAVYLCASSAYSNQPQHFGDGTRLSIL.

This clone was detected a few times. The chain uses TRBV6-5 and TRBJ1-4; D is unclear. The V gene's germline CDR1 is MNHEY and CDR2 SVGAGI. CDR3 length: 14 amino acids. V lost 4 bases, J lost 4 bases, and 10 bases lay in between. CDR3 sequence: CASSLARGNEKLFF. CDR3 DNA: TGTGCCAGCAGTTTGGCACGTGGTAATGAAAAACTGTTTTTT.

This clone was seen a few times. The chain uses TRBV11-3 and TRBJ1-1; D is unclear. V was cut by 2 bases and J by 1 base, with 11 bases left in between. The length of the CDR3 is 15 residues. Germline V gene data show CDR1 as SGHNT and CDR2 as YENEEA. The CDR3 DNA is TGTGCCAGCAGCTTACATGGGGAGGGGAACACTGAAGCTTTCTTT. It encodes CASSLHGEGNTEAFF.

The chain recombines TRBV30 with TRBJ2-7; D is possibly TRBD2 (6 bases). V lost 7 bases and J 6 bases, leaving 13 bases between the germline ends. The length of the CDR3 is 11 residues. Germline CDR1 and CDR2: GTSNPN and SVGIG (reference sequence). The CDR3 loop is CASTRGIEQYF. The CDR3 coding sequence is TGTGCCTCCACCCGGGGGATCGAGCAGTACTTC.

V usage is TRBV11-3 and J usage is TRBJ1-5, with 9 bases identical to TRBD1. The V and J ends lost 1 base and 3 bases, in that order; junction bases with no gene match: 13. The CDR3 has 19 residues. CDR1 is SGHNT, CDR2 YENEEA, per germline. The CDR3 is CASSLGSTGTGLFNQPQHF. The DNA of the CDR3 is TGTGCCAGCAGCTTAGGGTCCACTGGGACAGGGCTCTTCAATCAGCCCCAGCATTTT.